These 3 T cell receptor beta chains were sequenced from one sample in a study of blood T cells in healthy people across ages. Sample-barcoded 5' priming and a J-beta primer mix drove a second PCR of 7 to 11 cycles. TCRdb fed the 5' RACE reads into MiXCR, producing one record per CDR3 protein. Among some 1,500,000 distinct CDR3 sequences listed, 35% to 45% were seen once. The sequenced sample consisted of blood. These TCRs come from a woman younger than 30 in good health.

V gene TRBV24-1 combines with J gene TRBJ1-5; a possible D gene is TRBD1 (6 bases). CDR3 length equals 15 residues. Trimming shortened V by 2 bases and J by 8 bases, and 15 bases separated the two germline ends. CDR1 and CDR2 (germline): KGHDR, SFDVKD. For the CDR3, the DNA is TGTGCCACCAGTGATTCCAGGGAGGGGGGCAAGCCCCAGCATTTT. Translation gives CATSDSREGGKPQHF.

The chain has TRBV20-1 and TRBJ1-2; TRBD1 matches at 7 bases. Germline lookup yields CDR1 DFQATT and CDR2 SNEGSKA (reference sequence). The junction had 7 bases not matched to a gene; V was cut back by 3 bases and J by 6 bases. This CDR3 has 13 amino acids. CDR3 in DNA: TGCAGTGCTAGGGAAGGGGGCGATGATGGCTACACCTTC. Residues: CSAREGGDDGYTF.

J is TRBJ2-6 and V is TRBV4-1; the D gene is possibly TRBD1 (6 bases). CDR1 and CDR2 from the germline V gene are MGHRA and YSYEKL. The CDR3 has 16 residues. The V and J ends lost 3 bases and 5 bases respectively, with 14 bases between them. CDR3: CASSQPDRTRANVLTF. CDR3 nucleotides: TGCGCCAGCAGCCAGCCCGACAGGACACGGGCCAACGTCCTGACTTTC.